The sequence of this TCR beta chain was determined in a study of CD8 T cells in Susac syndrome (dated by TCRdb to between 2017 and 2020). Turning to the overall study: Among the sequenced Susac syndrome patients, about six had clinically active disease and under 10 were in clinical remission. Susac syndrome patients were therapy-naive, on corticosteroids (some also receiving IVIg), or on IVIg alone at blood withdrawal. The study used repertoire sequencing to test whether antigen drove CD8+ T cell activation and differentiation in Susac syndrome.

Comments on this clonotype: What antigen it recognizes has not been identified. No base qualities exist here, and no much larger clone lies one base off it.

RNA was extracted using the RNeasy kit, and about 0.45 to 1 microgram was reverse transcribed with random hexamers. The immunoSEQ multiplex PCR assay, which covers 54 Vbeta and 13 Jbeta segments, was used to amplify TCR beta CDR3 regions. To correct PCR amplification bias, a synthetic template baseline was used for both primer optimization and computational correction. In the paper's pipeline: Only productive sequences were kept, with reads annotated to V, D and J genes according to IMGT and analyzed in immunoSEQ Analyzer. Clonality was computed as one minus Shannon entropy normalized by log2 of the number of productive unique sequences. For each patient and control, public and private clones were evaluated within the 100 most prevalent clones. Clones were defined as Susac-specific when absent from the healthy and MS cohorts, from approximately 970 published viral clones and from other ImmuneACCESS disease sequences. TCRdb's own reprocessing of the public reads used fastp at Q25 and MiXCR and kept productive beta chains. A single entry per CDR3 protein holds the most common genes and DNA from its merged rows. These V and J calls originate from TCRdb's pipeline instead of the authors' own analysis. The sample contains a few hundred thousand distinct CDR3 sequences, about 94% of them found a single time. In total, the top ten clones hold over 0.15% of the sample.

High-throughput TCR beta sequencing profiled peripheral blood CD8+ and CD4+ T cells from healthy donors, Susac syndrome patients and multiple sclerosis patients. Recently defined diagnostic criteria for definite or probable disease were met by the Susac syndrome patients. Bulk CD8+ and CD4+ T cells were purified by magnetic negative isolation, while CD8+ TEMRA cells were enriched using FACS. Blood was collected in EDTA tubes and processed within 24 hours, with PBMCs isolated through density gradient centrifugation. PBMCs intended for TCR sequencing were cryopreserved in liquid nitrogen and were subsequently thawed in a 37 degrees C water bath. The sorted or isolated CD4+, CD8+ and CD8+ TEMRA cells had a purity of 90% or higher. Study-level results and caveats: The study acknowledged that relatively few individuals were included in the TCR sequencing and HLA analysis. No clonal expansion was detected in the CD4+ T cell repertoire of Susac syndrome patients.

Sequencing was carried out using CD4+ T cells from PBMCs. The sequence was obtained from a human donor with Susac syndrome.

The sequenced DNA: TGTGCCAGCAGCCGCCCCGGCGGGGACACAGAAGCTAACTATGGCTACACCTTC. This sequence encodes CASSRPGGDTEANYGYTF. The rearranged chain carries TRBV4-2 and TRBJ1-2, with a tentative D gene TRBD1 over 6 matching bases. The germline V gene sets CDR1 to LGHNA and CDR2 to YNFKEQ. The CDR3 holds 18 amino acids from the cysteine to the phenylalanine. Only the CDR3 DNA is retained, 54 bases long and in frame from the first base. V is clipped by 4 bases and J by 0 bases, and the sequence between their germline boundaries is 21 bases long.